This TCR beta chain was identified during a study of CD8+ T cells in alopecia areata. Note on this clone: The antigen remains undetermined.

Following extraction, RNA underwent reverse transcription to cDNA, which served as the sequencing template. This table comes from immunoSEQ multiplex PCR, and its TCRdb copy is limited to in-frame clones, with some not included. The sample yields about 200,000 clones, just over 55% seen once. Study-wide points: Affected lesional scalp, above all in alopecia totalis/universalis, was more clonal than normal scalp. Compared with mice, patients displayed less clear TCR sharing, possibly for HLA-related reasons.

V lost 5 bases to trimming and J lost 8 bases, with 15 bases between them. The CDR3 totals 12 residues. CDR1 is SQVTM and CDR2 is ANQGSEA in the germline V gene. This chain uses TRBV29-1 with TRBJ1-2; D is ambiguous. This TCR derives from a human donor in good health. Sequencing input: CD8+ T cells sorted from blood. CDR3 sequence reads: CSVRWTGGGYTF. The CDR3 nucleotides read TGCAGCGTTAGGTGGACCGGTGGAGGCTACACCTTC.